Following are 15 T cell receptor beta chains from one sample sequenced in a study of a mutant IDH1 vaccine in newly diagnosed glioma. This table comes from immunoSEQ multiplex PCR, and its TCRdb copy is limited to in-frame clones, with some not included. The sample yields about 51,000 clones, about three quarters seen once. Stated time point: baseline, week 1 (first vaccination visit). Treatment of the sample: pre-vaccination baseline after standard-of-care therapy. The material was PBMCs, obtained from a glioma patient treated with radiotherapy, temozolomide or both. The receptors come from a woman aged 40 to 50 with glioma.

In its sample, this clone was seen a few times. The rearrangement joins TRBV11-2 to TRBJ1-1; D gene uncertain. CDR3 size: 14 residues. CDR1 is SGHAT and CDR2 is FQNNGV in the germline V gene. The V end was cut by 4 bases, the J end by 5 bases, with 14 bases between. The CDR3 coding sequence is TGTGCCAGCAGCTCTCTCGGGCGGGGAACTGAAGCTTTCTTT. Its translation is CASSSLGRGTEAFF.

The V and J genes are TRBV12-5 and TRBJ1-5; TRBD1 aligns across 9 bases. The CDR3 covers 14 residues. The trim removed 6 bases at V and 6 bases at J, leaving 6 bases unmatched. The germline CDR1 and CDR2 sequences are LGHNT and FRNRAP. CDR3 loop: CASGRTGGGQPQHF. In nucleotides, the CDR3 is TGTGCTAGTGGACGTACAGGGGGCGGTCAGCCCCAGCATTTT.

V and J are TRBV7-9 and TRBJ2-3; TRBD2 matches at 10 bases. CDR3 length equals 18 residues. The germline V gene has CDR1 SEHNR and CDR2 FQNEAQ (reference sequence). J was trimmed by 2 bases and V by 3 bases; bases with no gene match: 11. The CDR3 spells CASSLERLAGVLTDTQYF. The CDR3 DNA is TGTGCCAGCAGCTTGGAGCGGCTAGCGGGGGTCCTCACAGATACGCAGTATTTT.

This clone was seen once. The V and J genes are TRBV2 and TRBJ2-3; D may match TRBD1 or TRBD2 (6 bases each). This CDR3 is built from 13 residues. Trimming removed 7 bases from V and 1 base from J, with 9 bases in between. Per the germline V gene, CDR1 is SNHLY and CDR2 is FYNNEI. CDR3 coding DNA: TGTGCCAGCAAGGAGGGGGGCACAGATACGCAGTATTTT. Its translation is CASKEGGTDTQYF.

In this sample, this clone turned up once. The CDR3 DNA reads TGTGCCAGCAGACTGGACGCAGCTAATTCACCCCTCCACTTT. It translates to CASRLDAANSPLHF. This chain links TRBV6-5 with TRBJ1-6; no reliable D call. V was cut by 6 bases and J by 6 bases, with 12 bases left in between. The germline gives CDR1 MNHEY, CDR2 SVGAGI. The CDR3 runs to 14 residues.

The chain combines TRBV11-2 with TRBJ2-7, with 8 bases lining up with TRBD2. J gave up 2 bases and V 3 bases, and 18 bases lay outside the gene matches. There are 19 residues in the CDR3. Per germline, CDR1 SGHAT and CDR2 FQNNGV. CDR3 sequence (DNA): TGTGCCAGCAGCTTGACTCTCCCCTATCCGGGACTAGTTCCCTACGAGCAGTACTTC. It is translated as CASSLTLPYPGLVPYEQYF.

The sample holds a few counts of this clone. CDR3 coding DNA: TGTGCCAGCAGCAGTGCTGCTTGGCATGGCTACACCTTC. This translates into CASSSAAWHGYTF. The chain carries TRBV5-8 and TRBJ1-2; no firm D call. Germline V gene lookup returns CDR1 SGHTS and CDR2 YDEGEE. V lost 4 bases to trimming and J lost 6 bases, with 13 bases between them. The CDR3 contains 13 residues.

The chain recombines TRBV7-3 with TRBJ2-7, with D perhaps matching TRBD2 (5 bases). In germline, CDR1 is SGHTA, CDR2 FQGTGA. Trimming cost V 1 base and J 7 bases, with 11 bases left between them. The length of the CDR3 is 13 residues. CDR3 coding DNA: TGTGCCAGCAGCTTAATTCCCTCGGGGGAGCAGTACTTC. Translation gives CASSLIPSGEQYF.

The DNA for the CDR3 is TGTGCCTGGAGTGTATGGGGCACGGCGGGGGAGCAGTACTTC. It is translated as CAWSVWGTAGEQYF. The chain is built from TRBV30 and TRBJ2-7; D possibly corresponds to TRBD2 (6 bases). The CDR3 totals 14 residues. V was cut by 0 bases and J by 7 bases, with 16 bases left in between. Germline V gene data show CDR1 as GTSNPN and CDR2 as SVGIG (reference sequence).

The chain is built from TRBV7-2 and TRBJ1-5, with D possibly matching TRBD1 (5 bases). CDR1 is SGHTA, CDR2 FQGNSA, per germline. The CDR3 runs 15 residues. The ends were cut back, 1 base at V and 4 bases at J, with 11 bases in the middle. The CDR3 region has the DNA TGTGCCAGCAGCTTAGACGGTGGGGGTAATCAGCCCCAGCATTTT. Protein product: CASSLDGGGNQPQHF.

The J gene is TRBJ2-3, the V gene TRBV5-1; D is perhaps TRBD2 (5 bases). V lost 4 bases and J lost 4, with 7 bases in between. The CDR3 loop spans 12 amino acids. Germline V lookup: CDR1 SGHRS, CDR2 YFSETQ. CDR3 DNA: TGCGCCAGCAGCCCCGGGGCAGATACGCAGTATTTT. Translating it yields CASSPGADTQYF.

This clone has only a few counts. The rearrangement joins TRBV20-1 to TRBJ2-1; the D is unclear. Per the germline V gene, CDR1 is DFQATT and CDR2 is SNEGSKA (reference sequence). This CDR3 has 11 amino acids. V lost 0 bases, J lost 7 bases, and 4 bases lay in between. CDR3 loop: CSARDDNEQFF. Here the CDR3 DNA reads TGCAGTGCTAGAGACGATAATGAGCAGTTCTTC.

V and J are TRBV2 and TRBJ1-5; D ambiguous. Germline CDR1 and CDR2: SNHLY and FYNNEI. The germline V and J ends were trimmed by 3 bases and 5 bases, with 11 bases remaining between them. The length of the CDR3 is 14 residues. CDR3 sequence: CASSEFTRDQPQHF. The DNA of the CDR3 is TGTGCCAGCAGTGAGTTTACTCGGGATCAGCCCCAGCATTTT.

CDR3 sequence: CASSTASGRNTDTQYF. The CDR3, as DNA: TGCGCCAGCAGCACTGCTAGCGGGAGAAACACAGATACGCAGTATTTT. The V call is TRBV5-1, the J call TRBJ2-3; 10 bases are shared with TRBD2. The CDR3 length is 16 residues. CDR1 is SGHRS, CDR2 YFSETQ, per germline. V lost 4 bases and J lost 2; bases outside the gene matches: 7.

The gene calls are TRBV20-1 and TRBJ1-5; TRBD1 agrees at 7 bases. CDR1 is DFQATT and CDR2 is SNEGSKA in the germline V gene (reference sequence). The J segment lost 12 bases and the V segment lost 3 bases, leaving 5 bases of the junction unmatched. CDR3 length: 11 amino acids. CDR3 sequence reads: CSARTGTVQHF. The DNA of the CDR3 is TGCAGTGCTAGGACCGGGACAGTCCAGCATTTT.